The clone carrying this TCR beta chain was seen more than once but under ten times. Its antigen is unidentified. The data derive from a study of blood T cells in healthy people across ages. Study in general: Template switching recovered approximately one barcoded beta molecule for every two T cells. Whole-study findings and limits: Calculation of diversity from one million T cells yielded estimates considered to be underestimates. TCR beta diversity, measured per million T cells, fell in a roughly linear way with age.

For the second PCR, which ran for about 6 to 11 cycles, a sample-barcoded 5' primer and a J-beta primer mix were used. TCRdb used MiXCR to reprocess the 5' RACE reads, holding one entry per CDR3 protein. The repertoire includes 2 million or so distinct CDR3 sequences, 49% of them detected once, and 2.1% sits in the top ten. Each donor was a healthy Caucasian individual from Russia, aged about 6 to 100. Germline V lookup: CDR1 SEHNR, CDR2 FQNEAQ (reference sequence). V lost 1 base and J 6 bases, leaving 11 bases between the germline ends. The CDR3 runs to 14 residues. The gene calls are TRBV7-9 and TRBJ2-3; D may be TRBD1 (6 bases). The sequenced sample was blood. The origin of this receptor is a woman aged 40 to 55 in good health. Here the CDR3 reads CASSLEGVGDTQYF. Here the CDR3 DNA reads TGTGCCAGCAGCTTAGAGGGGGTAGGGGATACGCAGTATTTT.